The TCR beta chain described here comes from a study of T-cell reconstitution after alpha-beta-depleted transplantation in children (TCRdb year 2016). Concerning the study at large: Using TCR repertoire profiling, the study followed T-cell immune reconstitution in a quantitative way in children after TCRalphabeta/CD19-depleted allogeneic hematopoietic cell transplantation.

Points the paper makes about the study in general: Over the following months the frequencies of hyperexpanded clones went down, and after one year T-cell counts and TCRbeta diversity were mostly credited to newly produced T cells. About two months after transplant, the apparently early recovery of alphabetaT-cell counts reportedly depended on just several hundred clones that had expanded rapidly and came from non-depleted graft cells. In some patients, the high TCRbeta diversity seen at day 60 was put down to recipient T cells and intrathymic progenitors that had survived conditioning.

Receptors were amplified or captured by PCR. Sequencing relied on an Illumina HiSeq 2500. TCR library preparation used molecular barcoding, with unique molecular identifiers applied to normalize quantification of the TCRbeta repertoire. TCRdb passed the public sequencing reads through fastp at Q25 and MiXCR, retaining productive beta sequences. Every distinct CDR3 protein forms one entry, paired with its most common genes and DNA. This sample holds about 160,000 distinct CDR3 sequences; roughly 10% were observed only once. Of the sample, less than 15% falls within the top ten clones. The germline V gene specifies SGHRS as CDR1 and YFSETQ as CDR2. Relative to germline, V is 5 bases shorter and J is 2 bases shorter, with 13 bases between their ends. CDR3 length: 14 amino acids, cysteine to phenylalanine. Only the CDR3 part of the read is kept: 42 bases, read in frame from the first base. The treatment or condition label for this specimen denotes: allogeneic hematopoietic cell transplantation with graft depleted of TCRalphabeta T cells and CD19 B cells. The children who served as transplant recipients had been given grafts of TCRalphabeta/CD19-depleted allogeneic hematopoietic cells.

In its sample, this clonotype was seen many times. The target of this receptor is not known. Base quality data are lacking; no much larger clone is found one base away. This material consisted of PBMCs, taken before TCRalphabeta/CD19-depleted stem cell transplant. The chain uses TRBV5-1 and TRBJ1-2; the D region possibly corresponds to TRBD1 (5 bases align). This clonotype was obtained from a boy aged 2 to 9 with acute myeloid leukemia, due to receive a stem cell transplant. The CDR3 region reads CASRGSTANYGYTF. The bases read TGCGCCAGCAGAGGGTCGACAGCCAACTATGGCTACACCTTC.